These 25 T cell receptor beta chains were sequenced from one sample in a study of OX40 agonist ivuxolimab in advanced cancers. This table comes from immunoSEQ multiplex PCR, and its TCRdb copy is limited to in-frame clones, with some not included. The sample contains 45,000 to 60,000 clones, approximately 87% of which appear only once. The material was CD4+ or CD8+ T cells sorted from blood, obtained in a trial of the OX40 agonist ivuxolimab. The receptor source for this set is an adult with an advanced solid tumor such as melanoma, head and neck, liver or kidney cancer.

The V call is TRBV25-1, the J call TRBJ1-5; no clear D. Trimming cost V 3 bases and J 7 bases, with 13 bases left between them. This CDR3 has 14 residues. Germline V gives CDR1 MGHDK, CDR2 SYGVNS. The CDR3 DNA follows: TGTGCCAGCAGTGATTCGGGGTTCAACCAGCCCCAGCATTTT. This sequence encodes CASSDSGFNQPQHF.

The count of this clone is one. This rearrangement joins TRBV19 to TRBJ2-1; 11 positions agree with TRBD2. Germline CDR1 reads LNHDA; CDR2 reads SQIVND (reference sequence). The J segment lost 3 bases and the V segment lost 5 bases, leaving 3 bases of the junction unmatched. The CDR3 loop spans 15 amino acids. The CDR3 reads CASSLTSGDYNEQFF. DNA for the CDR3: TGTGCCAGTAGTTTGACTAGCGGGGACTACAATGAGCAGTTCTTC.

This rearrangement joins TRBV5-1 to TRBJ1-2, with 9 bases aligning to TRBD1. Trimming removed 4 bases from V and 4 bases from J; junction bases left unmatched: 8. CDR3 size: 15 residues. From germline, CDR1 is SGHRS and CDR2 YFSETQ. CDR3 nucleotides: TGCGCCAGCAGCCTCGGACAGGGGAGAGGCTATGGCTACACCTTC. Protein sequence: CASSLGQGRGYGYTF.

The chain recombines TRBV19 with TRBJ2-3; D is perhaps TRBD1 (6 bases). Germline lookup yields CDR1 LNHDA and CDR2 SQIVND (reference sequence). The CDR3 covers 13 residues. Trimming left V 6 bases short and J 6 bases short, with 13 bases between. CDR3 DNA sequence: TGTGCCAGTAGCTTACAGGGACGTGATACGCAGTATTTT. It encodes CASSLQGRDTQYF.

This clone has just one count. The chain carries TRBV19 and TRBJ2-1; no clear D. The germline V gene encodes CDR1 LNHDA and CDR2 SQIVND (reference sequence). This CDR3 has 13 residues. V lost 3 bases to trimming and J lost 5 bases, with 8 bases between them. In DNA, the CDR3 is TGTGCCAGTAGTATGGGCGGCGACAATGAGCAGTTCTTC. Translating gives CASSMGGDNEQFF.

The J gene is TRBJ1-2, the V gene TRBV28; TRBD1 agrees at 9 bases. From germline, CDR1 is MDHEN and CDR2 SYDVKM. The junction had 6 bases not matched to a gene; V was cut back by 2 bases and J by 5 bases. The CDR3 is 15 amino acids. The CDR3: CASSLGTGNLYGYTF. The CDR3 DNA is TGTGCCAGCAGTTTAGGGACAGGGAATCTGTATGGCTACACCTTC.

This clone was recorded a few times. The chain is built from TRBV12-5 and TRBJ2-1, with TRBD1 matching 11 bases. This CDR3 has 19 amino acids. The junction had 23 bases not matched to a gene; V was cut back by 9 bases and J by 7 bases. The germline CDR1 and CDR2 sequences are LGHNT and FRNRAP. As DNA, the CDR3 is TGTGCTAGCCGCCTAGGAACCCGCGCGGACAGGGGGCGCGGAAATGAGCAGTTCTTC. It codes for CASRLGTRADRGRGNEQFF.

The chain joins TRBV6-1 to TRBJ2-5; 7 positions agree with TRBD1. The germline CDR1 and CDR2 sequences are MNHNS and SASEGT. The CDR3 covers 14 residues. J gave up 1 base and V 2 bases, and 1 base lay outside the gene matches. CDR3 bases: TGTGCCAGCAGTGAAACAGGGGCCCAAGAGACCCAGTACTTC. Protein product: CASSETGAQETQYF.

The rearrangement links TRBV5-6 to TRBJ2-5, with unresolved D. Germline CDR1 reads SGHDT; CDR2 reads YYEEEE. This CDR3 region has 12 residues. V lost 0 bases and J 5 bases, leaving 5 bases between the germline ends. Written as DNA, the CDR3 is TGTGCCAGCAGCTTGGCTTCGGAGACCCAGTACTTC. It is translated as CASSLASETQYF.

The chain carries TRBV4-1 and TRBJ1-4; 9 bases are a match to TRBD1. Germline V gives CDR1 MGHRA, CDR2 YSYEKL. The CDR3 covers 16 residues. V shed 3 bases, J shed 7 bases, and the junction held 9 bases outside the gene matches. In DNA, the CDR3 is TGCGCCAGCAGCCAGAAAACAGGGGGCGCGGGTGAAAAACTGTTTTTT. Translated, it gives CASSQKTGGAGEKLFF.

V and J are TRBV29-1 and TRBJ2-7; 9 positions agree with TRBD1. The CDR3 loop spans 14 amino acids. The V gene's germline CDR1 is SQVTM and CDR2 ANQGSEA. The V gene end was trimmed by 4 bases and the J gene end by 5 bases; junction bases not matched to a gene: 9. The CDR3 bases are TGCAGCGTTGTTCTAGGACAGGGGAGGAACGAGCAGTACTTC. This translates into CSVVLGQGRNEQYF.

The rearrangement joins TRBV5-1 to TRBJ2-2; TRBD1 or TRBD2 may be the D gene (5 bases each). Germline lookup yields CDR1 SGHRS and CDR2 YFSETQ. Trimming pared 4 bases from V and 4 bases from J, leaving 11 bases between. The CDR3 has 14 amino acids. CDR3 residues: CASSPAGTTGELFF. Here the CDR3 DNA reads TGCGCCAGCAGCCCCGCCGGGACCACCGGGGAGCTGTTTTTT.

This clone was detected a few times. V usage is TRBV7-8 and J usage is TRBJ2-1; 8 bases agree with TRBD2. J gave up 4 bases and V 5 bases, and 10 bases lay outside the gene matches. CDR1 SGHVS and CDR2 FQNEAQ come from the germline V gene. This CDR3 has 16 amino acids. This chain's CDR3 is CASSPGGSGTYNEQFF. The CDR3 DNA is TGTGCCAGCAGCCCCGGAGGTAGCGGGACATACAATGAGCAGTTCTTC. The full variable domain, in which reference TRBV7-8 and TRBJ2-1 provide the parts outside the CDR3, is GAGVSQSPRYKVAKRGQDVALRCDPISGHVSLFWYQQALGQGPEFLTYFQNEAQLDKSGLPSDRFFAERPEGSVSTLKIQRTQQEDSAVYLCASSPGGSGTYNEQFFGPGTRLTVL.

The chain combines TRBV2 with TRBJ1-2, with 8 bases identical to TRBD1. The CDR3 loop spans 13 amino acids. Germline loops: CDR1 SNHLY, CDR2 FYNNEI. The V segment lost 6 bases and the J segment 4 bases; nucleotides outside the gene matches: 4. CDR3 sequence: CASRDRVGYGYTF. The CDR3 DNA reads TGTGCCAGCAGGGACAGGGTGGGCTATGGCTACACCTTC.

V usage is TRBV7-9 and J usage is TRBJ2-1; no firm D call. Germline V gives CDR1 SEHNR, CDR2 FQNEAQ (reference sequence). CDR3 length: 15 residues. V lost 4 bases and J lost 7, with 17 bases in between. The CDR3, as DNA: TGTGCCAGCAGCTCGCGAATCTTACGAAATAATGAGCAGTTCTTC. Amino acids: CASSSRILRNNEQFF.

V and J are TRBV6-1 and TRBJ1-1; TRBD1 might be the D (6 bases). Trimming removed 5 bases from V and 1 base from J, with 11 bases in between. Per germline, CDR1 MNHNS and CDR2 SASEGT. The CDR3 has 14 residues. In DNA form, the CDR3 reads TGTGCCAGCAGTCAAGGGGGGAAGAACACTGAAGCTTTCTTT. Translating it yields CASSQGGKNTEAFF.

The V and J genes are TRBV27 and TRBJ2-3; possibly TRBD1 or TRBD2 for D (5 bases each). V lost 2 bases and J lost 0, with 15 bases in between. The CDR3 loop spans 17 amino acids. The germline CDR1 and CDR2 sequences are MNHEY and SMNVEV (reference sequence). Here the CDR3 reads CASSLVGFGASTDTQYF. Here the CDR3 DNA reads TGTGCCAGCAGTTTAGTAGGGTTCGGGGCTAGCACAGATACGCAGTATTTT.

This clone was found once. V and J are TRBV28 and TRBJ1-1, with 8 bases aligning to TRBD1. The CDR3 covers 15 residues. Germline V gene sequence: CDR1 MDHEN, CDR2 SYDVKM. Unmatched junction bases numbered 8, after V lost 3 bases and J lost 5 bases. The CDR3 DNA reads as TGTGCCAGCAGTTTTCCGACAGGGGCCGGGACTGAAGCTTTCTTT. It translates to CASSFPTGAGTEAFF.

This clone came up once. The rearrangement uses TRBV6-4 and TRBJ1-1; D not certain. Germline V gives CDR1 MRHNA, CDR2 SNTAGT. CDR3 length: 14 residues. V shed 0 bases and J shed 1 base, with 6 bases lying between them. CDR3 loop: CASSDSPGNTEAFF. CDR3 in DNA: TGTGCCAGCAGTGACTCTCCAGGGAACACTGAAGCTTTCTTT.

The J gene is TRBJ2-7, the V gene TRBV19, with TRBD2 identical over 10 bases. This CDR3 is built from 15 residues. The trim removed 6 bases at V and 3 bases at J, leaving 8 bases unmatched. Germline CDR1 is LNHDA and CDR2 is SQIVND (reference sequence). The CDR3 region is CASSILAGALYEQYF. The CDR3 DNA is TGTGCCAGTAGCATCCTAGCGGGGGCCCTCTACGAGCAGTACTTC.

This rearrangement joins TRBV6-6 to TRBJ2-7, with 7 bases that match TRBD2. CDR3 size: 15 residues. Germline assignment: CDR1 MNHNY and CDR2 SVGAGI (reference sequence). V was clipped by 2 bases and J by 2 bases; unmatched bases: 6. CDR3 amino acids: CASSYGAGETYEQYF. Here the CDR3 DNA reads TGTGCCAGCAGTTACGGCGCGGGGGAAACCTACGAGCAGTACTTC.

The chain combines TRBV7-9 with TRBJ2-1, with 14 bases aligning to TRBD2. This CDR3 spans 16 amino acids. The V and J ends lost 5 bases and 8 bases, in that order; junction bases with no gene match: 8. Germline V CDR1 and CDR2: SEHNR, FQNEAQ (reference sequence). CDR3: CASSLGTSGGGDEQFF. DNA for the CDR3: TGTGCCAGCAGCCTAGGGACTAGCGGGGGTGGCGATGAGCAGTTCTTC. Full variable domain (outside the CDR3, taken from reference TRBV7-9 and TRBJ2-1): DTGVSQNPRHKITKRGQNVTFRCDPISEHNRLYWYRQTLGQGPEFLTYFQNEAQLEKSRLLSDRFSAERPKGSFSTLEIQRTEQGDSAMYLCASSLGTSGGGDEQFFGPGTRLTVL.

The chain recombines TRBV7-8 with TRBJ2-5; 11 bases line up with TRBD2. After removal of 3 bases from V and 2 bases from J, the junction contained 11 bases not matched to a gene. This CDR3 is 18 amino acids long. CDR1 SGHVS and CDR2 FQNEAQ come from the germline V gene. CDR3 DNA: TGTGCCAGCAGCTTGACCCGGGGACTAGCGGAACTTCAAGAGACCCAGTACTTC. It codes for CASSLTRGLAELQETQYF.

The rearrangement uses TRBV6-6 and TRBJ1-5; D may be TRBD1 (6 bases). V lost 7 bases, J lost 4 bases, and 14 bases lay in between. CDR3 size: 14 residues. CDR1 is MNHNY and CDR2 is SVGAGI in the germline V gene (reference sequence). For the CDR3, the DNA is TGTGCCAGCACTTCGGGGGGGCGGAATCAGCCCCAGCATTTT. Translation: CASTSGGRNQPQHF.

In this sample, this clone turned up a few times. The chain recombines TRBV7-3 with TRBJ1-5; no reliable D call. This CDR3 is built from 13 residues. From germline, CDR1 is SGHTA and CDR2 FQGTGA. V lost 7 bases to trimming and J lost 4 bases, with 11 bases between them. DNA of the CDR3: TGTGCCAGCACCCGTGGGTTAAATCAGCCCCAGCATTTT. This codes for CASTRGLNQPQHF.